A single sample gave rise to the 2 T cell receptor beta chains below, sequenced in a study of blood T cell repertoires in COVID-19. This table comes from immunoSEQ multiplex PCR, and its TCRdb copy is limited to in-frame clones, with some not included. In the table there are over 250,000 clones, roughly nine tenths of which are singletons. Sequencing was performed on peripheral blood. The receptors here all came from a man in his forties or fifties who had recovered from COVID-19.

The table lists this clone with a count of one. This sequence joins TRBV29-1 and TRBJ1-2; 10 bases fit TRBD1. Trimming cost V 6 bases and J 7 bases; bases outside gene matches: 8. The CDR3 consists of 13 residues. Looked up from germline, CDR1 is SQVTM and CDR2 is ANQGSEA. The CDR3 loop is CSVDPGTGVGYTF. The CDR3 bases are TGCAGCGTAGACCCAGGGACAGGGGTTGGCTACACCTTC.

The CDR3 here is CASSALPGLAYARTYEQYF. CDR3 in DNA: TGTGCCAGCAGTGCCCTACCGGGACTAGCATACGCAAGGACCTACGAGCAGTACTTC. The rearrangement uses TRBV6-1 and TRBJ2-7; 9 bases fit TRBD2. V lost 4 bases, J lost 2 bases, and 18 bases stayed unmatched. Per germline, CDR1 MNHNS and CDR2 SASEGT. The CDR3 extends over 19 amino acids.